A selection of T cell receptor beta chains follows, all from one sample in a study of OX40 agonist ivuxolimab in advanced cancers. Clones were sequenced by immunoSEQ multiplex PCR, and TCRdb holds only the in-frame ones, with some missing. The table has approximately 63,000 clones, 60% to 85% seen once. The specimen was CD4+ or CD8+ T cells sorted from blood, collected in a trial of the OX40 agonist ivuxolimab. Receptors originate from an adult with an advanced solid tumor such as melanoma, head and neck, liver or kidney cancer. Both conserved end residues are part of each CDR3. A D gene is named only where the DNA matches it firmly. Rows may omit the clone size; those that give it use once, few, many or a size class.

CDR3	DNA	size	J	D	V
CASSLPGEQFF	TGTGCCAGCAGCCTCCCGGGTGAGCAGTTCTTC	.	TRBJ2-1	.	TRBV9
CASSPREEVYEQYF	TGCGCCAGCAGCCCCCGGGAGGAGGTCTACGAGCAGTACTTC	.	TRBJ2-7	TRBD2	TRBV4-1
CASPGQQETQYF	TGCGCCAGCCCGGGACAACAAGAGACCCAGTACTTC	.	TRBJ2-5	.	TRBV5-1
CASSPLAGGPDTQYF	TGTGCCAGCAGTCCACTAGCGGGAGGGCCGGATACGCAGTATTTT	.	TRBJ2-3	TRBD2	TRBV28
CASSLIGVNQPQHF	TGTGCCAGCAGCTTGATCGGCGTTAATCAGCCCCAGCATTTT	few	TRBJ1-5	.	TRBV7-9
CAWSRTEYNEQFF	TGTGCCTGGAGTAGGACAGAGTACAATGAGCAGTTCTTC	once	TRBJ2-1	.	TRBV30
CASRGAFGDSRYNEQFF	TGTGCCAGCAGGGGGGCCTTTGGTGATAGCAGATACAATGAGCAGTTCTTC	.	TRBJ2-1	.	TRBV27
CASSPPNPGSSNEQFF	TGTGCCAGCTCACCGCCCAACCCCGGGAGTAGTAATGAGCAGTTCTTC	.	TRBJ2-1	.	TRBV18
CASNPGLASKNIQYF	TGTGCCAGCAACCCCGGACTAGCCAGCAAAAACATTCAGTACTTC	.	TRBJ2-4	TRBD2	TRBV27
CASSFVDYGYTF	TGTGCCAGCAGCTTCGTCGATTATGGCTACACCTTC	.	TRBJ1-2	.	TRBV7-2
CASSPPVHTGELFF	TGTGCCAGCTCCCCCCCGGTTCACACCGGGGAGCTGTTTTTT	few	TRBJ2-2	.	TRBV18
CASSPVATGLGYGYTF	TGCGCCAGCAGCCCCGTCGCGACGGGTCTGGGCTATGGCTACACCTTC	.	TRBJ1-2	.	TRBV5-1
CAISDIEGLEQYF	TGTGCCATCAGTGATATAGAAGGGCTCGAGCAGTACTTC	.	TRBJ2-7	.	TRBV10-3
CASRLSRTSGGNPSYNEQFF	TGTGCCAGCAGGCTCTCTAGGACTAGCGGAGGGAACCCCTCCTACAATGAGCAGTTCTTC	.	TRBJ2-1	TRBD2	TRBV27
CASSQLGGSGTDTQYF	TGCGCCAGCAGCCAGCTCGGGGGCTCTGGCACAGATACGCAGTATTTT	once	TRBJ2-3	.	TRBV4-3
CASSFLAGVQDTQYF	TGTGCCAGCAGCTTCCTAGCGGGAGTGCAGGATACGCAGTATTTT	.	TRBJ2-3	TRBD2	TRBV7-2
CASSPKGSGRVNEQFF	TGTGCCAGCAGCCCCAAGGGTAGCGGGAGGGTCAATGAGCAGTTCTTC	.	TRBJ2-1	TRBD2	TRBV11-3
CASSFGPGGETQYF	TGTGCCAGCAGCTTTGGACCCGGGGGGGAGACCCAGTACTTC	.	TRBJ2-5	TRBD2	TRBV7-6
CASSLGLNSGNTIYF	TGTGCCAGCAGCTTAGGGTTGAACTCTGGAAACACCATATATTTT	once	TRBJ1-3	.	TRBV7-3
CASSLNRGLGSPLHF	TGTGCCAGCAGCTTGAATCGGGGGCTGGGTTCACCCCTCCACTTT	.	TRBJ1-6	.	TRBV5-6
CASGRSNEKLFF	TGTGCCAGCGGCAGGTCGAATGAAAAACTGTTTTTT	.	TRBJ1-4	.	TRBV5-4
CASKSAGNSPLHF	TGTGCCAGCAAATCCGCGGGCAATTCACCCCTCCACTTT	.	TRBJ1-6	.	TRBV18
CASSSRTGDTGELFF	TGTGCCAGCAGCTCAAGGACAGGGGACACCGGGGAGCTGTTTTTT	.	TRBJ2-2	TRBD1	TRBV7-7
CASSLGGDGYTF	TGTGCCAGCAGCTTGGGAGGGGATGGCTACACCTTC	once	TRBJ1-2	.	TRBV5-6
CASSLGTRADTQYF	TGTGCCAGCAGCTTAGGAACTAGGGCAGATACGCAGTATTTT	.	TRBJ2-3	.	TRBV7-3
CASGVGTSGYNEQFF	TGTGCCAGCGGCGTGGGGACTAGCGGTTACAATGAGCAGTTCTTC	once	TRBJ2-1	TRBD2	TRBV6-5
CATCGQAPDTQYF	TGTGCCACCTGTGGACAGGCCCCAGATACGCAGTATTTT	once	TRBJ2-3	TRBD1	TRBV6-5
CSVRQGSYYGYTF	TGCAGCGTTCGTCAGGGGAGTTACTATGGCTACACCTTC	.	TRBJ1-2	.	TRBV29-1
CASSVGTSYEQYF	TGTGCCAGCAGTGTTGGGACTAGCTACGAGCAGTACTTC	.	TRBJ2-7	TRBD2	TRBV28
CASSEAHDYEQYF	TGTGCCAGCAGTGAAGCGCACGACTACGAGCAGTACTTC	.	TRBJ2-7	.	TRBV6-1
CASSPGQGILGEQFF	TGTGCCAGCAGCCCGGGACAGGGGATCTTAGGTGAGCAGTTCTTC	.	TRBJ2-1	TRBD1	TRBV5-4
CASSLESSGGVGELFF	TGTGCCAGCAGCTTAGAGTCTAGCGGGGGAGTCGGGGAGCTGTTTTTT	.	TRBJ2-2	TRBD2	TRBV7-6
CASSPPGGYYNEQFF	TGCGCCAGCAGCCCTCCAGGGGGCTACTACAATGAGCAGTTCTTC	.	TRBJ2-1	TRBD1	TRBV4-1
CASSPMGGDNTEAFF	TGTGCCAGCTCACCTATGGGGGGGGACAACACTGAAGCTTTCTTT	.	TRBJ1-1	.	TRBV18
CASSLTSGGPGELFF	TGTGCCAGCAGTTTAACTAGCGGGGGGCCCGGGGAGCTGTTTTTT	.	TRBJ2-2	TRBD2	TRBV6-5
CASSLVQNEQFF	TGTGCCAGCAGCTTGGTTCAGAATGAGCAGTTCTTC	.	TRBJ2-1	.	TRBV7-6
CASNSQGDTIYF	TGTGCCAGCAACTCTCAGGGAGACACCATATATTTT	.	TRBJ1-3	.	TRBV25-1
CASSLGTGTEAFF	TGCGCCAGCAGCTTGGGGACAGGCACTGAAGCTTTCTTT	.	TRBJ1-1	TRBD1	TRBV5-1
CASSLWNAGELFF	TGTGCCAGCAGTTTATGGAACGCCGGGGAGCTGTTTTTT	.	TRBJ2-2	.	TRBV27
CAWSYGTGNYEQYF	TGTGCCTGGAGTTATGGCACAGGAAACTACGAGCAGTACTTC	few	TRBJ2-7	.	TRBV30
CASSTGTSGVETQYF	TGTGCCAGCAGCACAGGGACTAGCGGGGTGGAGACCCAGTACTTC	.	TRBJ2-5	TRBD2	TRBV7-3
CASSVGASYEQYF	TGTGCCAGCAGCGTCGGAGCGTCCTACGAGCAGTACTTC	.	TRBJ2-7	.	TRBV7-6
CASSIDLPGTVYASQPQHF	TGTGCCAGTAGTATAGATCTACCCGGGACCGTCTATGCTAGCCAGCCCCAGCATTTT	few	TRBJ1-5	.	TRBV19
CASSEKRPRTDTQYF	TGTGCCAGCAGTGAAAAGCGGCCCCGCACAGATACGCAGTATTTT	.	TRBJ2-3	.	TRBV6-1
CAWSVLSGRGGEQFF	TGTGCCTGGAGTGTACTAAGCGGGAGAGGAGGTGAGCAGTTCTTC	once	TRBJ2-1	TRBD2	TRBV30
CAISGLAGFAEQYF	TGTGCCATCAGTGGGCTAGCGGGGTTCGCCGAGCAGTACTTC	few	TRBJ2-7	TRBD2	TRBV10-3
CASSQEGAGSLAQYF	TGTGCCAGCAGCCAAGAGGGGGCGGGCAGCTTGGCCCAGTACTTC	.	TRBJ2-5	.	TRBV14
CASSLKVRDEQYF	TGTGCCAGCAGCTTAAAGGTCAGGGACGAGCAGTACTTC	.	TRBJ2-7	.	TRBV7-9
CATKGARTNNEQFF	TGTGCCACCAAGGGGGCAAGAACGAACAATGAGCAGTTCTTC	.	TRBJ2-1	TRBD1	TRBV15